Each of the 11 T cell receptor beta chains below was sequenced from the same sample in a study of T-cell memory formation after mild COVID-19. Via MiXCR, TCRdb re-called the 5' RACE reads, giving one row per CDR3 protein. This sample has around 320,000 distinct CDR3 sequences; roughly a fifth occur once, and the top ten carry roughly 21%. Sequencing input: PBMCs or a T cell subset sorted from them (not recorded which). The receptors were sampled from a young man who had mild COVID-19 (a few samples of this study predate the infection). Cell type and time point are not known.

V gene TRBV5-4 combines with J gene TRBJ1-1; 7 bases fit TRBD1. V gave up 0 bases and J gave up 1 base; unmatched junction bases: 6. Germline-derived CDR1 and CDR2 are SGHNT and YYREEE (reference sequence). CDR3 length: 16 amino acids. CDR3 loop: CASSLGDRAENTEAFF. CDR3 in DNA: TGTGCCAGCAGCTTGGGGGACAGAGCTGAGAACACTGAAGCTTTCTTT.

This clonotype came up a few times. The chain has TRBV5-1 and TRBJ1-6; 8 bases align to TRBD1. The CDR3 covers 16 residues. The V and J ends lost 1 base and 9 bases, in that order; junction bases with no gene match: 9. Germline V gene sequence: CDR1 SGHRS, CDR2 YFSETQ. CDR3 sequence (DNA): TGCGCCAGCAGCTTGAGGGCAGGGGGCGAGGGTTCACCCCTCCACTTT. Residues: CASSLRAGGEGSPLHF.

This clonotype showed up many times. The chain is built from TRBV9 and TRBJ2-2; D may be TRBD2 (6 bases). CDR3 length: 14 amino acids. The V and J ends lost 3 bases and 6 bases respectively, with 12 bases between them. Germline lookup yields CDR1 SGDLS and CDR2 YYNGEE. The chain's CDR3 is CASSAGTVPGELFF. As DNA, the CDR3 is TGTGCCAGCAGCGCCGGGACTGTTCCCGGGGAGCTGTTTTTT.

The CDR3 loop reads CASSTGQGEQYV. The DNA for the CDR3 is TGCGCCAGCAGCACCGGACAGGGGGAGCAGTACGTC. This chain links TRBV5-1 with TRBJ2-7; TRBD1 aligns across 9 bases. Germline loops: CDR1 SGHRS, CDR2 YFSETQ. Unmatched junction bases numbered 3, after V lost 4 bases and J lost 7 bases. This CDR3 has 12 amino acids.

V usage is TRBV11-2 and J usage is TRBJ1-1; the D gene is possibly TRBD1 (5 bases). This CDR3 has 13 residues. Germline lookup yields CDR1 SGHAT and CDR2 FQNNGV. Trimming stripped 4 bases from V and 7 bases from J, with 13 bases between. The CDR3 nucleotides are TGTGCCAGCAGCTCAACAGGACTGTTTGAAGCTTTCTTT. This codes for CASSSTGLFEAFF.

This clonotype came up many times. Written as DNA, the CDR3 is TGTGCCAGCAGTTACAGGGCTAGCGGGGGGGCAAGGCAGTTCTTC. Amino acids: CASSYRASGGARQFF. This sequence joins TRBV6-5 and TRBJ2-1; TRBD2 agrees at 12 bases. With V trimmed by 2 bases and J by 12 bases, 8 bases remained unmatched. CDR3 length equals 15 residues. Germline CDR1 reads MNHEY; CDR2 reads SVGAGI.

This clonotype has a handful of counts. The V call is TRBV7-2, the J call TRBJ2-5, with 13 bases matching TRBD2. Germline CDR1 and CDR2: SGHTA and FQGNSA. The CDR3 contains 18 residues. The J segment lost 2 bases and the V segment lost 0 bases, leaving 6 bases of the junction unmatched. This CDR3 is CASSLARTSGGPQETQYF. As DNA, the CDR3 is TGTGCCAGCAGCTTAGCGAGGACTAGCGGGGGACCTCAAGAGACCCAGTACTTC.

CDR3 DNA sequence: TGTGCCACCCTGACCGGGACAGGGGGTATTTACGAGCAGTACTTC. Its protein is CATLTGTGGIYEQYF. The J gene is TRBJ2-7, the V gene TRBV10-3, with 11 bases that match TRBD1. Per the germline V gene, CDR1 is ENHRY and CDR2 is SYGVKD. This CDR3 is 15 amino acids long. J lost 4 bases, V lost 10 bases, and 12 bases had no gene match.

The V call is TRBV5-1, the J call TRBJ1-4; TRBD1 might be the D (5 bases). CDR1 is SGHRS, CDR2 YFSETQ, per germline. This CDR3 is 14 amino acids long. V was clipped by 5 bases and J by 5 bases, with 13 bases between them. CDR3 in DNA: TGCGCCAGCAGGTCCAGGGCCCTGAATGAAAAACTGTTTTTT. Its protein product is CASRSRALNEKLFF. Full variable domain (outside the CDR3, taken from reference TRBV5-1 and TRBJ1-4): KAGVTQTPRYLIKTRGQQVTLSCSPISGHRSVSWYQQTPGQGLQFLFEYFSETQRNKGNFPGRFSGRQFSNSRSEMNVSTLELGDSALYLCASRSRALNEKLFFGSGTQLSVL.

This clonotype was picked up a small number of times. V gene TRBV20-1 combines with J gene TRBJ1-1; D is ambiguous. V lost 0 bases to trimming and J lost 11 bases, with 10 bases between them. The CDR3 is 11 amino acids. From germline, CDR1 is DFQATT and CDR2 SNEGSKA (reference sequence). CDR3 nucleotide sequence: TGCAGTGCTAGAGATTGGGCGGGGGCTTTCTTT. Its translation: CSARDWAGAFF.

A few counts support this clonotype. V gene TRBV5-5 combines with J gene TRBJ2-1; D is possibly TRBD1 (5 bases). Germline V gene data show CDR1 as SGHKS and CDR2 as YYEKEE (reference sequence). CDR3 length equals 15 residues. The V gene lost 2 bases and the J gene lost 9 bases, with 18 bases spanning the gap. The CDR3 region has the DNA TGTGCCAGCAGCTTACGACAGAGCTCCCTGGGTGAGCAGTTCTTC. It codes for CASSLRQSSLGEQFF.